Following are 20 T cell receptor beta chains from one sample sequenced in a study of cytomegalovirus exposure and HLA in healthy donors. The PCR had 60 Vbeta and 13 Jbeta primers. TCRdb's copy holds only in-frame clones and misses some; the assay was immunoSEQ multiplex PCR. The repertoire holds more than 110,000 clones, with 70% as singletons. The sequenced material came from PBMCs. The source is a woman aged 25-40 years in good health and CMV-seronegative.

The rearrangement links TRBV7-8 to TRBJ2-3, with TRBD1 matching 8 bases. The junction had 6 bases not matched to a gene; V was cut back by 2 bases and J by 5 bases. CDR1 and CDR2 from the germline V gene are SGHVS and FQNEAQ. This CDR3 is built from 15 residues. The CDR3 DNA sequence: TGTGCCAGCAGCTTAAGGACAGGGAGGAAAGATACGCAGTATTTT. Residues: CASSLRTGRKDTQYF.

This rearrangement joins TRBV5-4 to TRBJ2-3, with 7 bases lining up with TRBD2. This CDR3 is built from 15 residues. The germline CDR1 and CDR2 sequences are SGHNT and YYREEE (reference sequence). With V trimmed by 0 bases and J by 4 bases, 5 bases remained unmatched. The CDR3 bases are TGTGCCAGCAGCTTGGAGGGAGGGCAGTCAGATACGCAGTATTTT. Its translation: CASSLEGGQSDTQYF. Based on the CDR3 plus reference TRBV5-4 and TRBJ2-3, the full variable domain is ETGVTQSPTHLIKTRGQQVTLRCSSQSGHNTVSWYQQALGQGPQFIFQYYREEENGRGNFPPRFSGLQFPNYSSELNVNALELDDSALYLCASSLEGGQSDTQYFGPGTRLTVL.

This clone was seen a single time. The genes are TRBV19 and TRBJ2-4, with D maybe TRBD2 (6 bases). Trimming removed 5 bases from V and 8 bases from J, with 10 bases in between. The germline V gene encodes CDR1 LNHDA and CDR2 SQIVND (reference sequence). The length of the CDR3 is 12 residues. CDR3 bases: TGTGCCAGTAGTCCGAGGAGGGACATTCAGTACTTC. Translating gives CASSPRRDIQYF.

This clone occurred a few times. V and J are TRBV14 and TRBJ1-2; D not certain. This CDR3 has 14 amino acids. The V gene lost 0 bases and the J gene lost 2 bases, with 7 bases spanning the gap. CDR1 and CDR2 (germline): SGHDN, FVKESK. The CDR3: CASSQDWQNYGYTF. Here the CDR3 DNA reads TGTGCCAGCAGCCAAGATTGGCAGAACTATGGCTACACCTTC.

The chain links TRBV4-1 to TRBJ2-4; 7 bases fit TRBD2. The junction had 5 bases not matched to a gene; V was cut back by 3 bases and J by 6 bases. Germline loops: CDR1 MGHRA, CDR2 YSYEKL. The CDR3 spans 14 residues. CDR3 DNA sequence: TGCGCCAGCAGCCAGGTGGGGGGGGGAAACATTCAGTACTTC. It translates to CASSQVGGGNIQYF.

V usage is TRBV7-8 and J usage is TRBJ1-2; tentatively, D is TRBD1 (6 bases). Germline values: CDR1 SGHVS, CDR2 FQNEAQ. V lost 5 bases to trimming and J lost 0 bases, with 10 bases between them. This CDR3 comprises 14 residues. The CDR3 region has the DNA TGTGCCAGCAGCCCTCACAGGGCTAACTATGGCTACACCTTC. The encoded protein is CASSPHRANYGYTF.

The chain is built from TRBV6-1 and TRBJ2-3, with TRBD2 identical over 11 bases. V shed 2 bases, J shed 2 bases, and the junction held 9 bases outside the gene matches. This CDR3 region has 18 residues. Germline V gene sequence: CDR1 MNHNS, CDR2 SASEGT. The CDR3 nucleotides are TGTGCCAGCAGTGAACGGGCCGTAGCGGGGGGGGTCACAGATACGCAGTATTTT. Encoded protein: CASSERAVAGGVTDTQYF.

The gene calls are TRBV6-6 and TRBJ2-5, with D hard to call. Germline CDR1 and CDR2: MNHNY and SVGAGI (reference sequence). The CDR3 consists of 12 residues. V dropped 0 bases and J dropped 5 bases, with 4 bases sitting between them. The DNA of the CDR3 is TGTGCCAGCAGTTACTCGCAGGAGACCCAGTACTTC. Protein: CASSYSQETQYF.

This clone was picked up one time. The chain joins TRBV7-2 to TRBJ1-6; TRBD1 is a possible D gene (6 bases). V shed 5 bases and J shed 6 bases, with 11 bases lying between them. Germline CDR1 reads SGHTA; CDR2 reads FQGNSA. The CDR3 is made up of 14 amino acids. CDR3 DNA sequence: TGTGCCAGCAGCCCTAACAGGGCTAATTCACCCCTCCACTTT. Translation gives CASSPNRANSPLHF.

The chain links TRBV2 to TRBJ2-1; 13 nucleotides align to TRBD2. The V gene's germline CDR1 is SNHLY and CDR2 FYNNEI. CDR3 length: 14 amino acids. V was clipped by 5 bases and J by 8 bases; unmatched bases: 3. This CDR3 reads CASSRTSGGYEQFF. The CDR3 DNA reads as TGTGCCAGCAGTCGGACTAGCGGGGGCTATGAGCAGTTCTTC.

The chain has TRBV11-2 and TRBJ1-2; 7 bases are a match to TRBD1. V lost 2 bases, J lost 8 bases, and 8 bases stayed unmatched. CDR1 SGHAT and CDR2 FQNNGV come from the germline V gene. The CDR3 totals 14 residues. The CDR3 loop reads CASSLNQGDAGYTF. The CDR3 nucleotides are TGTGCCAGCAGCTTAAATCAGGGGGATGCCGGCTACACCTTC.

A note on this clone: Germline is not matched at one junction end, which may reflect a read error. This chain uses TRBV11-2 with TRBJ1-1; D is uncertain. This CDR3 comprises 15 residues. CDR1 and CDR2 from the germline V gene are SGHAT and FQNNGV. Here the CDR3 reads CASSLDHLSNSEAFF. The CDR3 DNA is TGTGCCAGCAGCTTAGATCACTTATCGAACTCTGAAGCTTTCTTT.

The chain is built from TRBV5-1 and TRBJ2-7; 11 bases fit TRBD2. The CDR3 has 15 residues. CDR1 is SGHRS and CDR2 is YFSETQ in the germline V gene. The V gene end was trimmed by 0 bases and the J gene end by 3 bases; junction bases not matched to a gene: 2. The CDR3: CASSLGGTSGYEQYF. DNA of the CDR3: TGCGCCAGCAGCTTGGGGGGGACTAGCGGCTACGAGCAGTACTTC.

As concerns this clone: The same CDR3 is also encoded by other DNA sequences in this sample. CDR3: CASSRGSSYNEQFF. CDR3 coding DNA: TGTGCCAGCAGCAGGGGCAGCTCCTACAATGAGCAGTTCTTC. J is TRBJ2-1 and V is TRBV6-5; a weak D match, TRBD1 (6 bases). Trimming took 6 bases from V and 0 from J, leaving 9 bases between them. The CDR3 totals 14 residues. CDR1 is MNHEY, CDR2 SVGAGI, per germline.

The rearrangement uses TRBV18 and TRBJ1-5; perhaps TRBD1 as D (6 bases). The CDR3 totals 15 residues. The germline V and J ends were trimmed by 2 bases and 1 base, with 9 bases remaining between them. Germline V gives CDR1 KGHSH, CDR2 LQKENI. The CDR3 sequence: CASSPTGLSNQPQHF. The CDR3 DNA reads TGTGCCAGCTCACCAACAGGGCTGAGCAATCAGCCCCAGCATTTT.

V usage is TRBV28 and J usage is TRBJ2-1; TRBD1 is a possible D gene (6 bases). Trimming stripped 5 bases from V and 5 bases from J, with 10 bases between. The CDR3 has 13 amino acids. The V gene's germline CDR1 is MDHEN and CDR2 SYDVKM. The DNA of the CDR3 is TGTGCCAGCAGTCTCGGGACACACAATGAGCAGTTCTTC. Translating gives CASSLGTHNEQFF.

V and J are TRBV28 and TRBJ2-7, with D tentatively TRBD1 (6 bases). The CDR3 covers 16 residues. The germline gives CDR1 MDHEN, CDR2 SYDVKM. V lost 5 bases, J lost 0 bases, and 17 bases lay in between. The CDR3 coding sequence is TGTGCCAGCAGTCGTGGACAGACCTCCAGCTCCTACGAGCAGTACGTC. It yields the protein CASSRGQTSSSYEQYV.

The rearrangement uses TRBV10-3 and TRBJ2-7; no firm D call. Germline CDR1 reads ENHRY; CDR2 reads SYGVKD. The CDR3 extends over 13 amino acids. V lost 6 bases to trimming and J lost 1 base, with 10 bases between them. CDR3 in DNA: TGTGCCATCAGGCATACAGTTTCCTACGAGCAGTACTTC. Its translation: CAIRHTVSYEQYF.

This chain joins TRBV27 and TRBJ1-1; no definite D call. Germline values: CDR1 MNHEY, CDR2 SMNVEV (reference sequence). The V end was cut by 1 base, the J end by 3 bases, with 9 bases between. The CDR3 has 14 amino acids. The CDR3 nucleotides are TGTGCCAGCAGTTTATATGAGGGTCACACTGAAGCTTTCTTT. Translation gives CASSLYEGHTEAFF.

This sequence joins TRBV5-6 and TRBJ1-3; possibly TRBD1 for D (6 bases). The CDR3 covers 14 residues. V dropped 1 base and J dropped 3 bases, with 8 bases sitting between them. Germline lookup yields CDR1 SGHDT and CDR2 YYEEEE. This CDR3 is CASSLIRGGNTIYF. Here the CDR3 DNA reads TGTGCCAGCAGCTTGATCAGGGGTGGAAACACCATATATTTT.